The 17 T cell receptor beta chains in this list originate from one sample, sequenced in a study of blood T cell repertoires in COVID-19. Assay used: immunoSEQ multiplex PCR; TCRdb lists only in-frame clones, some missing. The table shows about 85,000 clones, with roughly 90% occurring only once. Sequences were obtained from peripheral blood. These receptors were taken from a woman over 75 with active or convalescent COVID-19.

The rearrangement joins TRBV7-2 to TRBJ2-3; 8 bases are a match to TRBD2. This CDR3 is built from 14 residues. V gave up 3 bases and J gave up 4 bases; unmatched junction bases: 3. The germline CDR1 and CDR2 sequences are SGHTA and FQGNSA. CDR3 sequence: CASSLSGRADTQYF. The DNA for the CDR3 is TGTGCCAGCAGCTTGAGCGGGAGAGCAGATACGCAGTATTTT. The complete variable domain, with remaining parts taken from reference TRBV7-2 and TRBJ2-3, reads GAGVSQSPSNKVTEKGKDVELRCDPISGHTALYWYRQSLGQGLEFLIYFQGNSAPDKSGLPSDRFSAERTGGSVSTLTIQRTQQEDSAVYLCASSLSGRADTQYFGPGTRLTVL.

This clone was seen only once. The chain is built from TRBV5-1 and TRBJ2-5; 10 bases agree with TRBD2. CDR1 and CDR2 from the germline V gene are SGHRS and YFSETQ. This CDR3 comprises 16 residues. The V and J ends lost 0 bases and 4 bases, in that order; junction bases with no gene match: 6. The CDR3 nucleotides are TGCGCCAGCAGCTTGGAAGGAGCGGGAGGGCCAGAGACCCAGTACTTC. Its translation: CASSLEGAGGPETQYF.

The chain employs TRBV6-6 and TRBJ2-6; D perhaps matches TRBD1 (5 bases). This CDR3 contains 15 residues. Deletions cut 1 base from V and 2 bases from J, with 6 bases between. Germline CDR1 and CDR2: MNHNY and SVGAGI (reference sequence). The CDR3 DNA follows: TGTGCCAGCAGTTACTTAGGGGCTGGGGCCAACGTCCTGACTTTC. Its protein is CASSYLGAGANVLTF.

The V gene is TRBV2, the J gene TRBJ1-5; 10 bases match TRBD1. CDR3 length: 18 amino acids. Germline V gene lookup returns CDR1 SNHLY and CDR2 FYNNEI. V shed 7 bases and J 0 bases; nucleotides not matched to a gene: 12. The CDR3 protein is CASTGRGQGIYSNQPQHF. CDR3 DNA sequence: TGTGCCAGCACCGGGAGGGGACAGGGGATCTATAGCAATCAGCCCCAGCATTTT.

The CDR3 DNA is TGTGCCAGCAGCAGACAGGGGCCAGCTAACTATGGCTACACCTTC. This sequence encodes CASSRQGPANYGYTF. The rearrangement joins TRBV5-4 to TRBJ1-2; 8 bases map to TRBD1. The CDR3 loop spans 15 amino acids. CDR1 SGHNT and CDR2 YYREEE come from the germline V gene (reference sequence). V lost 4 bases to trimming and J lost 0 bases; unmatched junction nucleotides: 5.

The chain employs TRBV19 and TRBJ2-1; D perhaps matches TRBD2 (6 bases). The germline V and J ends were trimmed by 3 bases and 3 bases, with 12 bases remaining between them. CDR1 and CDR2 (germline): LNHDA, SQIVND (reference sequence). The CDR3 length is 15 residues. CDR3 coding DNA: TGTGCCAGTAGTATCGGCGGGACTCTCTACAATGAGCAGTTCTTC. This gives the protein CASSIGGTLYNEQFF.

The chain is built from TRBV11-2 and TRBJ1-1; D call uncertain. CDR3 size: 17 residues. In germline, CDR1 is SGHAT, CDR2 FQNNGV. The V end was cut by 1 base, the J end by 1 base, with 16 bases between. The CDR3 spells CASSLGLGGRSNTEAFF. The DNA of the CDR3 is TGTGCCAGCAGCTTAGGGCTTGGCGGAAGATCGAACACTGAAGCTTTCTTT.

This chain connects TRBV28 to TRBJ1-5; 11 bases align to TRBD1. Trimming removed 5 bases from V and 4 bases from J; junction bases left unmatched: 7. There are 16 residues in the CDR3. Germline lookup yields CDR1 MDHEN and CDR2 SYDVKM. The CDR3 sequence: CASSQPGQGENQPQHF. CDR3 DNA sequence: TGTGCCAGCAGTCAACCGGGACAGGGGGAAAATCAGCCCCAGCATTTT. The whole variable domain, filled in from reference TRBV28 and TRBJ1-5, reads DVKVTQSSRYLVKRTGEKVFLECVQDMDHENMFWYRQDPGLGLRLIYFSYDVKMKEKGDIPEGYSVSREKKERFSLILESASTNQTSMYLCASSQPGQGENQPQHFGDGTRLSIL.

This chain uses TRBV28 with TRBJ1-1; TRBD1 agrees at 8 bases. The CDR3 is 12 amino acids. CDR1 and CDR2 (germline): MDHEN, SYDVKM. The V segment lost 6 bases and the J segment 10 bases; nucleotides outside the gene matches: 7. The CDR3 is CASSKNRGGAFF. The CDR3 DNA reads TGTGCCAGCAGCAAGAACAGGGGGGGAGCTTTCTTT.

The J gene is TRBJ1-2, the V gene TRBV9, with a weak D call TRBD1 (5 bases). The CDR3 has 16 residues. The ends were cut back, 4 bases at V and 5 bases at J, with 21 bases in the middle. Germline CDR1 SGDLS, CDR2 YYNGEE. The CDR3 here is CASSTPSRGREYGYTF. The CDR3 DNA reads TGTGCCAGCAGCACACCCTCTAGGGGCAGGGAATATGGCTACACCTTC.

The J gene is TRBJ2-7, the V gene TRBV2; 12 nucleotides match TRBD2. Germline V gene lookup returns CDR1 SNHLY and CDR2 FYNNEI. V was pared by 6 bases and J by 5 bases, with 11 bases of the junction left unmatched. The CDR3 length is 16 residues. CDR3 in amino acids: CASSQYGLAGIDEQYF. The CDR3 DNA reads TGTGCCAGCAGCCAATACGGACTAGCGGGAATCGACGAGCAGTACTTC.

V is TRBV6-6 and J is TRBJ2-1, with 7 bases aligning to TRBD2. This CDR3 region has 16 residues. The V gene end was trimmed by 5 bases and the J gene end by 0 bases; junction bases not matched to a gene: 7. Per the germline V gene, CDR1 is MNHNY and CDR2 is SVGAGI (reference sequence). CDR3 amino acids: CASSLFRGDSYNEQFF. The CDR3, as DNA: TGTGCCAGCAGTCTGTTTCGGGGGGACTCCTACAATGAGCAGTTCTTC.

V usage is TRBV9 and J usage is TRBJ1-1; 9 bases fit TRBD1. The CDR3 runs to 15 residues. CDR1 and CDR2 (germline): SGDLS, YYNGEE. V lost 3 bases, J lost 8 bases, and 11 bases stayed unmatched. CDR3 nucleotides: TGTGCCAGCAGCGCATCCGGGACAGGGACGGTGGAAGCTTTCTTT. This translates into CASSASGTGTVEAFF.

The genes are TRBV25-1 and TRBJ1-3; tentative D call: TRBD1 (5 bases). Germline V gives CDR1 MGHDK, CDR2 SYGVNS. With 4 bases removed from V and 4 bases from J, the gap between germline ends came to 8 bases. The CDR3 runs 13 residues. The CDR3 loop reads CASSGTTGNTIYF. CDR3 coding DNA: TGTGCCAGCAGTGGGACAACCGGAAACACCATATATTTT.

This chain connects TRBV29-1 to TRBJ1-6, with D possibly being TRBD1 (6 bases). Trimming pared 6 bases from V and 8 bases from J, leaving 14 bases between. CDR3 length equals 13 residues. The germline V gene encodes CDR1 SQVTM and CDR2 ANQGSEA. As DNA, the CDR3 is TGCAGCGTCCAGGACAGAGGGGATTCACCCCTCCACTTT. Its protein product is CSVQDRGDSPLHF.

The chain links TRBV5-4 to TRBJ1-1; the D gene is possibly TRBD1 (6 bases). Germline CDR1 SGHNT, CDR2 YYREEE (reference sequence). The CDR3 runs to 15 residues. V dropped 3 bases and J dropped 5 bases, with 17 bases sitting between them. The CDR3 DNA is TGTGCCAGCAGCTCAGAATTACAGGGCGTAACTGAAGCTTTCTTT. Its protein is CASSSELQGVTEAFF.

This chain joins TRBV6-4 and TRBJ2-7; 7 positions match TRBD1. Germline CDR1 reads MRHNA; CDR2 reads SNTAGT. With 2 bases clipped from V and 0 bases from J, the junction kept 10 bases outside the gene matches. The CDR3 consists of 17 residues. For the CDR3, the DNA is TGTGCCAGCAGTGACCAGAGACAGGGCTTGAGCTCCTACGAGCAGTACTTC. Its translation is CASSDQRQGLSSYEQYF.